The clone carrying this TCR beta chain occurred once. Method: immunoSEQ multiplex PCR; TCRdb's copy keeps in-frame clones and lacks some. The sample includes around 200,000 clones, just over 85% of them seen just once. This sample was taken from a study of blood T cell repertoires in COVID-19. About the study: COVID-19 samples from acute and convalescent phases originated in the United States, Italy and Spain. From T cells, B-cell-depleted T cells, or PBMCs came the material, which was cDNA or gDNA.

Germline V lookup: CDR1 MNHEY, CDR2 SMNVEV (reference sequence). The CDR3 runs to 14 residues. V was shortened by 10 bases and J by 6 bases, with 19 bases between the two germline ends. This clonotype originated in a man older than 75 with acute or convalescent COVID-19. This sequence joins TRBV27 and TRBJ2-1, with a weak D call TRBD1 (5 bases). Sequenced: peripheral blood. The CDR3 sequence is CATALRQGSNEQFF. CDR3 nucleotide sequence: TGTGCCACCGCCTTGCGTCAGGGATCCAATGAGCAGTTCTTC.